These 20 T cell receptor beta chains originate from one sample sequenced in a study of glioma-infiltrating T cells after dendritic cell vaccination. Method: immunoSEQ multiplex PCR; TCRdb's copy keeps in-frame clones and lacks some. The table includes 75,000 to 100,000 clones, roughly three quarters detected once. The sample in question was blood, obtained before dendritic cell vaccination. These receptor sequences come from a human donor with glioblastoma.

This chain joins TRBV6-6 and TRBJ1-6; D remains ambiguous. Germline CDR1 reads MNHNY; CDR2 reads SVGAGI (reference sequence). V was pared by 5 bases and J by 6 bases, with 11 bases between. CDR3 length: 14 amino acids. The CDR3 is CASSIAGSNSPLHF. CDR3 DNA sequence: TGTGCCAGCAGTATAGCCGGGTCTAATTCACCCCTCCACTTT.

V is TRBV5-1 and J is TRBJ2-7; D possibly corresponds to TRBD2 (6 bases). V shed 3 bases and J shed 0 bases, with 10 bases lying between them. CDR1 is SGHRS and CDR2 is YFSETQ in the germline V gene. This CDR3 contains 14 residues. For the CDR3, the DNA is TGCGCCAGCAGCTCGACGGGGGACTCCTACGAGCAGTACTTC. Translating gives CASSSTGDSYEQYF.

The rearrangement links TRBV21-1 to TRBJ2-2; the D call TRBD2 from the table was never checked on the DNA. TRBV21-1 is tagged as a pseudogene. The CDR3 extends over 16 amino acids. CDR3 protein: CASSKGGRLNTGELFF. The CDR3 DNA follows: TGTGCCAGCAGCAAGGGTGGGAGGCTTAACACCGGGGAGCTGTTTTTT.

The gene calls are TRBV20-1 and TRBJ1-1, with a weak D call TRBD1 (6 bases). The CDR3 runs to 11 residues. From germline, CDR1 is DFQATT and CDR2 SNEGSKA (reference sequence). V was cut by 4 bases and J by 11 bases, with 14 bases left in between. Here the CDR3 DNA reads TGCAGTGCTACTAGGGGGTCGGGGGCTTTCTTT. This codes for CSATRGSGAFF.

The V gene is TRBV10-3, the J gene TRBJ2-3; TRBD2 matches at 10 bases. CDR1 ENHRY and CDR2 SYGVKD come from the germline V gene. V was clipped by 5 bases and J by 3 bases; unmatched bases: 5. The CDR3 has 15 amino acids. CDR3 residues: CAISSGGAGTDTQYF. CDR3 nucleotide sequence: TGTGCCATCAGTAGCGGGGGGGCCGGGACAGATACGCAGTATTTT.

The chain carries TRBV28 and TRBJ1-5; unclear D gene. The V end lost 4 bases, the J end lost 0 bases, and 4 bases lay between the germline ends. CDR1 and CDR2 (germline): MDHEN, SYDVKM. The length of the CDR3 is 13 residues. This CDR3 is CASSSYSNQPQHF. The CDR3 coding sequence is TGTGCCAGCAGTTCGTATAGCAATCAGCCCCAGCATTTT. Complete variable domain (other parts from reference TRBV28 and TRBJ1-5): DVKVTQSSRYLVKRTGEKVFLECVQDMDHENMFWYRQDPGLGLRLIYFSYDVKMKEKGDIPEGYSVSREKKERFSLILESASTNQTSMYLCASSSYSNQPQHFGDGTRLSIL.

This clone was seen a handful of times. The genes are TRBV18 and TRBJ1-3; no clear D. This CDR3 comprises 16 residues. CDR1 KGHSH and CDR2 LQKENI come from the germline V gene. V lost 2 bases to trimming and J lost 0 bases, with 11 bases between them. CDR3: CASSPFPVPSGNTIYF. The CDR3 DNA reads as TGTGCCAGCTCACCATTCCCAGTTCCCTCTGGAAACACCATATATTTT.

The chain has TRBV2 and TRBJ2-4; 8 bases line up with TRBD1. There are 14 residues in the CDR3. Germline trimming cut 6 bases from V and 7 bases from J; bases unmatched to any gene: 8. Germline CDR1 is SNHLY and CDR2 is FYNNEI. CDR3 bases: TGTGCCAGCAGGAGGACAGGGACGCAGAACATTCAGTACTTC. Encoded protein: CASRRTGTQNIQYF.

The sample holds a few counts of this clone. The CDR3 DNA follows: TGTGCCTGGCCTTATACAGTGTACTCTGGAAACACCATATATTTT. Its protein is CAWPYTVYSGNTIYF. The rearrangement links TRBV30 to TRBJ1-3; D is unclear. This CDR3 comprises 15 residues. Germline CDR1 is GTSNPN and CDR2 is SVGIG (reference sequence). Trimming pared 5 bases from V and 0 bases from J, leaving 14 bases between.

The chain recombines TRBV25-1 with TRBJ2-1; D unclear. Germline V gene data show CDR1 as MGHDK and CDR2 as SYGVNS. Trimming left V 1 base short and J 4 bases short, with 11 bases between. The CDR3 spans 15 residues. CDR3 nucleotide sequence: TGTGCCAGCAGTGAATTCGCGGCTGGATACAATGAGCAGTTCTTC. Amino acid sequence: CASSEFAAGYNEQFF.

The chain combines TRBV4-1 with TRBJ1-1, with 8 nucleotides matching TRBD1. The CDR3 contains 15 residues. Germline loops: CDR1 MGHRA, CDR2 YSYEKL. Trimming took 1 base from V and 5 from J; bases not matched to a gene: 6. In DNA, the CDR3 is TGCGCCAGCAGCCAAGGAAATACAGGGGGTACTGAAGCTTTCTTT. Its translation: CASSQGNTGGTEAFF.

V and J are TRBV18 and TRBJ2-1; the match to TRBD2 covers 8 bases. V lost 0 bases to trimming and J lost 0 bases; unmatched junction nucleotides: 7. From germline, CDR1 is KGHSH and CDR2 LQKENI. This CDR3 is built from 18 residues. The CDR3 reads CASSPPAGGVGSYNEQFF. CDR3 nucleotide sequence: TGTGCCAGCTCACCACCGGCGGGAGGAGTCGGCTCCTACAATGAGCAGTTCTTC.

This clone was seen only a few times. The chain is built from TRBV5-1 and TRBJ2-7, with TRBD2 as a possible D gene (6 bases). The V gene's germline CDR1 is SGHRS and CDR2 YFSETQ. The CDR3 sequence is 16 residues long. V was cut by 0 bases and J by 8 bases, with 21 bases left in between. The DNA for the CDR3 is TGCGCCAGCAGCTTGGAAGGAGGGGCCCTGATGGTGAAGCAGTACTTC. Amino acids: CASSLEGGALMVKQYF. The variable domain in full, completed from reference TRBV5-1 and TRBJ2-7, reads KAGVTQTPRYLIKTRGQQVTLSCSPISGHRSVSWYQQTPGQGLQFLFEYFSETQRNKGNFPGRFSGRQFSNSRSEMNVSTLELGDSALYLCASSLEGGALMVKQYFGPGTRLTVT.

The chain recombines TRBV28 with TRBJ2-7; 13 bases align to TRBD2. CDR3 length equals 15 residues. V was clipped by 6 bases and J by 7 bases; unmatched bases: 9. Germline loops: CDR1 MDHEN, CDR2 SYDVKM. CDR3 DNA sequence: TGTGCCAGCAGACTCCGGACTAGCGGGAGAGGGGAGCAGTACTTC. As protein: CASRLRTSGRGEQYF.

The rearrangement joins TRBV7-3 to TRBJ2-3, with 15 positions matching TRBD2. V dropped 2 bases and J dropped 4; count of bases not matched to a gene: 16. This CDR3 is built from 21 residues. Germline lookup yields CDR1 SGHTA and CDR2 FQGTGA. CDR3 sequence reads: CASSLGIGLAGGPPSSDTQYF. The DNA of the CDR3 is TGTGCCAGCAGCTTAGGGATTGGACTAGCGGGGGGGCCGCCTAGCTCAGATACGCAGTATTTT.

The count of this clone is one. The rearrangement links TRBV15 to TRBJ1-2; 8 nucleotides agree with TRBD1. This CDR3 comprises 14 residues. Germline loops: CDR1 LNHNV, CDR2 YYDKDF (reference sequence). Trimming took 3 bases from V and 6 from J; bases not matched to a gene: 6. The CDR3: CATSRTRQGNGYTF. The CDR3 nucleotides are TGTGCCACCAGCAGGACCAGACAGGGGAATGGCTACACCTTC.

This chain links TRBV5-1 with TRBJ1-1; possible D gene TRBD1, 6 bases. There are 14 residues in the CDR3. CDR1 is SGHRS, CDR2 YFSETQ, per germline. V was trimmed by 1 base and J by 5 bases, leaving 12 bases between them. In nucleotides, the CDR3 is TGCGCCAGCAGCTTGTGGGGGCAAGGGACTGAAGCTTTCTTT. Its translation is CASSLWGQGTEAFF.

V and J are TRBV29-1 and TRBJ1-2; 9 bases fit TRBD1. The CDR3 has 13 amino acids. J gave up 8 bases and V 3 bases, and 7 bases lay outside the gene matches. Looked up from germline, CDR1 is SQVTM and CDR2 is ANQGSEA. In DNA form, the CDR3 reads TGCAGCGTTGAGGGACAGGGTATAGCAGGCTACACCTTC. Encoded protein: CSVEGQGIAGYTF. Complete variable domain (other parts from reference TRBV29-1 and TRBJ1-2): SAVISQKPSRDICQRGTSLTIQCQVDSQVTMMFWYRQQPGQSLTLIATANQGSEATYESGFVIDKFPISRPNLTFSTLTVSNMSPEDSSIYLCSVEGQGIAGYTFGSGTRLTVV.

J is TRBJ2-2 and V is TRBV5-4; TRBD2 matches 8 bases. V was clipped by 3 bases and J by 3 bases; unmatched bases: 10. CDR1 is SGHNT and CDR2 is YYREEE in the germline V gene (reference sequence). The CDR3 length is 17 residues. CDR3 amino acids: CASSSRGRRGDTGELFF. The CDR3 nucleotides are TGTGCCAGCAGCTCTCGAGGACGGCGGGGGGACACCGGGGAGCTGTTTTTT.

V gene TRBV19 combines with J gene TRBJ2-7; 10 positions match TRBD1. J gave up 6 bases and V 3 bases, and 5 bases lay outside the gene matches. The CDR3 consists of 14 residues. CDR1 and CDR2 (germline): LNHDA, SQIVND (reference sequence). This CDR3 is CASSIGTGASEQYF. CDR3 DNA sequence: TGTGCCAGTAGTATCGGGACAGGGGCTTCCGAGCAGTACTTC.